Reported below is one T cell receptor beta chain. Its antigen remains unidentified. The study ran its PCR with 60 Vbeta and 13 Jbeta primers. Using immunoSEQ multiplex PCR, the repertoire was profiled, and TCRdb retains in-frame clones only, with some absent. Of about 170,000 clones detected, approximately 78% appear once; the ten largest clones hold 0.9% to 1%. The data are from a study of cytomegalovirus exposure and HLA in healthy donors. The study's findings and limits: Most TCR sequences proved rare, with some public TCRs found in many donors. An ancestry cluster, one associated with Asian ancestry, reportedly showed fewer N-insertions than the 666-donor mean in a later analysis. An analysis that was carried out later associated 16,951 TCR beta sequences with HLA alleles at 0.05 false discovery rate. The authors later found most CMV-associated TCR beta chains appeared HLA-restricted.

After removal of 4 bases from V and 7 bases from J, the junction contained 4 bases not matched to a gene. This CDR3 region has 13 residues. Germline V gives CDR1 WSHSY, CDR2 SAAADI. The chain has TRBV10-2 and TRBJ2-3; 8 bases fit TRBD2. The material sequenced was PBMCs. This TCR came from a girl aged 2 to 10 in good health and CMV-seropositive. CDR3 in amino acids: CASSVTSGNTQYF. The CDR3, as DNA: TGCGCCAGCAGTGTCACTAGCGGTAATACGCAGTATTTT.